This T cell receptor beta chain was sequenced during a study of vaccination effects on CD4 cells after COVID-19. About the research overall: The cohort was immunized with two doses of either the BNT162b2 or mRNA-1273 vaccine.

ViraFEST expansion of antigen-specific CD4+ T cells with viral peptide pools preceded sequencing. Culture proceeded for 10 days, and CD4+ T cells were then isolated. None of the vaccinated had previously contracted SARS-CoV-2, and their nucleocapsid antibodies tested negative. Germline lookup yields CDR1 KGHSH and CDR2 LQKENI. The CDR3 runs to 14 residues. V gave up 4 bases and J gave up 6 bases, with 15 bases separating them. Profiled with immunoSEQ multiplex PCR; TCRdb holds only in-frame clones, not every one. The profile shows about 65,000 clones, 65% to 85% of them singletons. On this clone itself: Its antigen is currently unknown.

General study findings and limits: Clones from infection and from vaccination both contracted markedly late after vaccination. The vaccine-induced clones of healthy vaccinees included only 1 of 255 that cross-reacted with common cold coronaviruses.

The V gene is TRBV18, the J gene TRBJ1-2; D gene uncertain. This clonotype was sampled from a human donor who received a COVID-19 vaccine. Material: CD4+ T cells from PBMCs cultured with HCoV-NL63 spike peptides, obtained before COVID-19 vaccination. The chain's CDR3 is CASSLTGSEDGYTF. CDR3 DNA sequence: TGTGCCAGCTCACTTACCGGTTCTGAGGATGGCTACACCTTC.